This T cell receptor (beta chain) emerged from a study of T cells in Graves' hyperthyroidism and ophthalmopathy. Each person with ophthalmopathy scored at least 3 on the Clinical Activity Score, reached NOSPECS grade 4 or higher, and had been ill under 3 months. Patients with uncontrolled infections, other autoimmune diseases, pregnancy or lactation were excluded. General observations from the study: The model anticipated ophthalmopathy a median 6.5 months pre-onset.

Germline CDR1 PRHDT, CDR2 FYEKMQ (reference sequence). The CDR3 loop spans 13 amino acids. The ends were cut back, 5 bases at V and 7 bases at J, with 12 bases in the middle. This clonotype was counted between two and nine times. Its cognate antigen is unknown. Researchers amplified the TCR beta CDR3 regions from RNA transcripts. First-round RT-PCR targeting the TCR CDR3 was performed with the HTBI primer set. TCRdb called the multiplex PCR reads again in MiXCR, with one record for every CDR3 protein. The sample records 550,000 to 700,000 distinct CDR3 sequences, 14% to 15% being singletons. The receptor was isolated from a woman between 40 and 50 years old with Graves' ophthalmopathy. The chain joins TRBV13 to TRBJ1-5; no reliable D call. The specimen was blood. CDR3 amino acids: CASSGGREQPQHF. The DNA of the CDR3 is TGTGCCAGCAGCGGCGGGAGAGAACAGCCCCAGCATTTT. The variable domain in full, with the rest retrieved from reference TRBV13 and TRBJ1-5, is AAGVIQSPRHLIKEKRETATLKCYPIPRHDTVYWYQQGPGQDPQFLISFYEKMQSDKGSIPDRFSAQQFSDYHSELNMSSLELGDSALYFCASSGGREQPQHFGDGTRLSIL.